Shown below are 5 T cell receptor beta chains from a single sample sequenced in a study of identical twins (dated by TCRdb to 2015 to 2016). The library was prepared using 5' RACE. Sequencing instrument: Illumina HiSeq 2000. TCRdb reworked the public reads: Q25 trimming with fastp, MiXCR clone assembly, productive beta chains retained. Each entry merges the rows of one CDR3 protein and shows their most common DNA and genes. The table for this sample lists hundreds of thousands of distinct CDR3 sequences; 6.1% of them were counted only once. Around 1.7% of the sample rests with the top ten. The sequenced sample consisted of naive T cells sorted from blood. Reading the label with the study, this specimen's cell subset or site is: cells isolated with a human naive T-cell isolation kit. These receptors all come from a man in his late teens or twenties in good health.

This clonotype was observed a few times. The chain has TRBV20-1 and TRBJ2-5, with 11 bases identical to TRBD1. The CDR3 has 13 amino acids. Losses at the gene ends were 5 bases for V and 2 bases for J; bases not matched to a gene: 1. Germline assignment: CDR1 DFQATT and CDR2 SNEGSKA (reference sequence). The CDR3 here is CSAWDRGQETQYF. The CDR3 DNA follows: TGCAGTGCTTGGGACAGGGGGCAAGAGACCCAGTACTTC.

This clonotype was detected only a few times. The V call is TRBV6-1, the J call TRBJ2-7; D is undetermined. CDR1 MNHNS and CDR2 SASEGT come from the germline V gene. This CDR3 contains 13 residues. V lost 8 bases, J lost 1 base, and 12 bases lay in between. The CDR3 DNA follows: TGTGCCAGCGCCTTTGGGCAGTCCTACGAGCAGTACTTC. This gives the protein CASAFGQSYEQYF.

This clonotype was found many times. The chain joins TRBV29-1 to TRBJ2-1; D is unclear. In germline, CDR1 is SQVTM, CDR2 ANQGSEA. The V gene lost 7 bases and the J gene lost 9 bases, with 10 bases spanning the gap. This CDR3 is 10 amino acids long. CDR3 region: CSAVGGEQFF. DNA for the CDR3: TGCAGCGCGGTCGGTGGTGAGCAGTTCTTC.

This clonotype was counted between two and nine times. The genes are TRBV5-1 and TRBJ2-1; 11 nucleotides line up with TRBD2. From germline, CDR1 is SGHRS and CDR2 YFSETQ. CDR3 length: 16 amino acids. The junction had 6 bases not matched to a gene; V was cut back by 4 bases and J by 3 bases. CDR3 amino acids: CASSVPGLAVYNEQFF. DNA for the CDR3: TGCGCCAGCAGCGTGCCGGGACTAGCGGTCTACAATGAGCAGTTCTTC.

This clonotype was observed at least ten times. This rearrangement joins TRBV6-1 to TRBJ1-5, with a weak D call TRBD1 (5 bases). The CDR3 sequence is 14 residues long. V was pared by 6 bases and J by 4 bases, with 13 bases between. Germline assignment: CDR1 MNHNS and CDR2 SASEGT. CDR3 residues: CASRNRNLNQPQHF. The CDR3 DNA follows: TGTGCCAGCAGGAACAGGAATCTGAATCAGCCCCAGCATTTT.